A single sample is the source of the 29 T cell receptor beta chains below, sequenced in a study of cytomegalovirus exposure and HLA in healthy donors. PCR primers comprised 60 Vbeta and 13 Jbeta primers. The protocol was immunoSEQ multiplex PCR, while the TCRdb copy is restricted to in-frame clones and leaves out a portion. The sample includes around 100,000 clones, 78% of them seen just once. Sample: PBMCs. The origin of the receptors is a male donor in good health and CMV-seropositive.

J is TRBJ2-3 and V is TRBV7-9, with 11 bases aligning to TRBD2. CDR3 length: 18 residues. After removal of 5 bases from V and 9 bases from J, the junction contained 19 bases not matched to a gene. The germline V gene has CDR1 SEHNR and CDR2 FQNEAQ (reference sequence). The CDR3 nucleotides are TGTGCCAGCAGCCCCGCAGCGGGTCTAGCGGGGGGCTCCGGGACGCAGTATTTT. Residues: CASSPAAGLAGGSGTQYF.

The chain employs TRBV5-1 and TRBJ2-7; D is ambiguous. Trimming took 0 bases from V and 0 from J, leaving 10 bases between them. The CDR3 extends over 15 amino acids. CDR1 is SGHRS and CDR2 is YFSETQ in the germline V gene. The CDR3 sequence: CASSLEISSSYEQYF. The CDR3, as DNA: TGCGCCAGCAGCTTGGAAATTAGTTCCTCCTACGAGCAGTACTTC.

V and J are TRBV7-2 and TRBJ2-1; 10 bases match TRBD2. Germline CDR1 and CDR2: SGHTA and FQGNSA. The CDR3 covers 17 residues. Unmatched junction bases numbered 6, after V lost 0 bases and J lost 4 bases. CDR3 protein: CASSLAGGAGGYNEQFF. The CDR3 nucleotides read TGTGCCAGCAGCTTAGCGGGTGGAGCGGGGGGGTACAATGAGCAGTTCTTC.

The table lists this clone with a few counts. The chain couples TRBV4-1 to TRBJ2-2, with 7 bases identical to TRBD1. Germline CDR1 reads MGHRA; CDR2 reads YSYEKL. This CDR3 has 16 amino acids. J was trimmed by 4 bases and V by 5 bases; bases with no gene match: 10. The CDR3, as DNA: TGCGCCAGCAGCTTGACGTTCGGGACAGCCACCGGGGAGCTGTTTTTT. It specifies CASSLTFGTATGELFF.

The chain joins TRBV5-1 to TRBJ2-1; 9 bases agree with TRBD2. Per germline, CDR1 SGHRS and CDR2 YFSETQ. J lost 4 bases, V lost 4 bases, and 3 bases had no gene match. The CDR3 runs to 14 residues. The CDR3 is CASSNSGGYNEQFF. CDR3 in DNA: TGCGCCAGCAGCAACAGCGGGGGGTACAATGAGCAGTTCTTC.

This clone was counted a single time. The rearrangement links TRBV5-1 to TRBJ1-4; D may be TRBD1 (5 bases). This CDR3 spans 15 amino acids. V lost 4 bases and J 5 bases, leaving 15 bases between the germline ends. Per the germline V gene, CDR1 is SGHRS and CDR2 is YFSETQ. The CDR3 coding sequence is TGCGCCAGCAGCCGGAACTGGGGGGGGAATGAAAAACTGTTTTTT. Its protein product is CASSRNWGGNEKLFF.

The J gene is TRBJ2-3, the V gene TRBV14, with 11 nucleotides matching TRBD2. The germline gives CDR1 SGHDN, CDR2 FVKESK. J was trimmed by 6 bases and V by 4 bases; bases with no gene match: 9. This CDR3 is built from 16 residues. CDR3 DNA: TGTGCCAGCAGCCTTACTCTAGCGGGGGGCCCGGATACGCAGTATTTT. It specifies CASSLTLAGGPDTQYF.

The CDR3: CASSGRQGNTEAFF. The CDR3, as DNA: TGTGCCAGCAGTGGCCGACAGGGGAACACTGAAGCTTTCTTT. The chain is built from TRBV2 and TRBJ1-1, with 7 positions matching TRBD1. Per germline, CDR1 SNHLY and CDR2 FYNNEI. The CDR3 covers 14 residues. Trimming cost V 4 bases and J 1 base; bases outside gene matches: 3.

This chain links TRBV6-1 with TRBJ1-5; no clear D. V was clipped by 8 bases and J by 2 bases, with 10 bases between them. Germline CDR1 is MNHNS and CDR2 is SASEGT. This CDR3 region has 13 residues. The CDR3 spells CASGEGRNQPQHF. CDR3 DNA sequence: TGTGCCAGCGGGGAGGGCCGCAATCAGCCCCAGCATTTT.

This rearrangement joins TRBV30 to TRBJ1-4; 7 bases are a match to TRBD1. Germline loops: CDR1 GTSNPN, CDR2 SVGIG (reference sequence). CDR3 length: 14 residues. Trimming took 3 bases from V and 8 from J; bases not matched to a gene: 9. CDR3 nucleotide sequence: TGTGCCTGGAGACGACAGGGAGTTGTGGAAAAACTGTTTTTT. Protein sequence: CAWRRQGVVEKLFF.

This chain uses TRBV18 with TRBJ1-6, with 9 bases that match TRBD1. The CDR3 extends over 15 amino acids. J lost 8 bases, V lost 4 bases, and 6 bases had no gene match. CDR1 is KGHSH, CDR2 LQKENI, per germline. CDR3 bases: TGTGCCAGCTCACGGGACAGGGCCGGGGATTCACCCCTCCACTTT. Protein product: CASSRDRAGDSPLHF.

V gene TRBV29-1 combines with J gene TRBJ2-7; possibly TRBD2 for D (5 bases). Trimming stripped 0 bases from V and 4 bases from J, with 7 bases between. This CDR3 has 12 residues. CDR1 and CDR2 from the germline V gene are SQVTM and ANQGSEA. The CDR3 DNA sequence: TGCAGCGTTGAAGATAGAGGGTACGAGCAGTACTTC. Protein sequence: CSVEDRGYEQYF.

DNA for the CDR3: TGTGCCAGCAGTCCAGGACAGGGGGCGGGTGGCTACACCTTC. Translating gives CASSPGQGAGGYTF. The rearrangement joins TRBV6-6 to TRBJ1-2, with 11 bases fitting TRBD1. With 5 bases clipped from V and 7 bases from J, the junction kept 6 bases outside the gene matches. Germline loops: CDR1 MNHNY, CDR2 SVGAGI (reference sequence). The CDR3 consists of 14 residues.

The CDR3, as DNA: TGTGCCAGTAGAGAAAAGCTAGCGGTAACCCCCAATTGCACAGATACGCAGTATTTT. Amino acid sequence: CASREKLAVTPNCTDTQYF. This sequence joins TRBV19 and TRBJ2-3; 7 bases fit TRBD2. Losses at the gene ends were 6 bases for V and 1 base for J; bases not matched to a gene: 19. The V gene's germline CDR1 is LNHDA and CDR2 SQIVND (reference sequence). The CDR3 contains 19 residues.

The chain carries TRBV28 and TRBJ1-3; 8 bases line up with TRBD1. The CDR3 extends over 15 amino acids. J lost 2 bases, V lost 5 bases, and 5 bases had no gene match. Germline CDR1 and CDR2: MDHEN and SYDVKM. The CDR3 region has the DNA TGTGCCAGCAGTCAAACAGGGGGTACTGGAAACACCATATATTTT. Translation: CASSQTGGTGNTIYF.

The count of this clone is one. J is TRBJ1-1 and V is TRBV29-1, with D perhaps TRBD1 (5 bases). The CDR3 spans 13 residues. The germline V gene has CDR1 SQVTM and CDR2 ANQGSEA. The V and J ends lost 7 bases and 2 bases respectively, with 14 bases between them. The DNA of the CDR3 is TGCAGCGCAGACTCTACAGGCAACACTGAAGCTTTCTTT. As protein: CSADSTGNTEAFF.

V and J are TRBV5-4 and TRBJ2-7; 7 bases map to TRBD2. This CDR3 has 16 amino acids. V trimming: 1 base; J trimming: 5 bases; junction bases outside the gene matches: 12. Looked up from germline, CDR1 is SGHNT and CDR2 is YYREEE (reference sequence). CDR3 region: CASSLRGGSLLDEQYF. Written as DNA, the CDR3 is TGTGCCAGCAGCTTGAGGGGCGGGAGCCTTCTCGACGAGCAGTACTTC.

This clone has just a few counts. The V and J genes are TRBV11-2 and TRBJ2-1; 9 bases are shared with TRBD1. This CDR3 spans 16 amino acids. Germline values: CDR1 SGHAT, CDR2 FQNNGV. Trimming at V came to 6 bases and at J to 3 bases, leaving 9 bases not matched to a gene. The CDR3 here is CASSDLQGAFYNEQFF. In DNA, the CDR3 is TGTGCCAGCAGTGATTTACAGGGGGCCTTCTACAATGAGCAGTTCTTC. Drawing the rest from reference TRBV11-2 and TRBJ2-1, the complete variable domain is EAGVAQSPRYKIIEKRQSVAFWCNPISGHATLYWYQQILGQGPKLLIQFQNNGVVDDSQLPKDRFSAERLKGVDSTLKIQPAKLEDSAVYLCASSDLQGAFYNEQFFGPGTRLTVL.

The chain has TRBV5-1 and TRBJ1-1, with D unclear. Germline CDR1 reads SGHRS; CDR2 reads YFSETQ. The ends were cut back, 6 bases at V and 0 bases at J, with 9 bases in the middle. The CDR3 covers 13 residues. CDR3 protein: CASNAGMNTEAFF. The CDR3, as DNA: TGCGCCAGCAATGCGGGGATGAACACTGAAGCTTTCTTT. Combining the CDR3 with reference TRBV5-1 and TRBJ1-1 gives the whole variable domain KAGVTQTPRYLIKTRGQQVTLSCSPISGHRSVSWYQQTPGQGLQFLFEYFSETQRNKGNFPGRFSGRQFSNSRSEMNVSTLELGDSALYLCASNAGMNTEAFFGQGTRLTVV.

This clone was found once. This chain connects TRBV28 to TRBJ2-1, with 9 bases that match TRBD2. The CDR3 extends over 15 amino acids. The V gene end was trimmed by 10 bases and the J gene end by 1 base; junction bases not matched to a gene: 8. The germline V gene encodes CDR1 MDHEN and CDR2 SYDVKM. For the CDR3, the DNA is TGTGCCACCAAAAATAGCGGGAGTTCCTACAATGAGCAGTTCTTC. This gives the protein CATKNSGSSYNEQFF. Complete variable domain (other parts from reference TRBV28 and TRBJ2-1): DVKVTQSSRYLVKRTGEKVFLECVQDMDHENMFWYRQDPGLGLRLIYFSYDVKMKEKGDIPEGYSVSREKKERFSLILESASTNQTSMYLCATKNSGSSYNEQFFGPGTRLTVL.

This chain links TRBV6-1 with TRBJ2-1, with 8 bases lining up with TRBD1. The V gene end was trimmed by 4 bases and the J gene end by 6 bases; junction bases not matched to a gene: 11. Germline lookup yields CDR1 MNHNS and CDR2 SASEGT. The CDR3 spans 16 residues. The chain's CDR3 is CASSAGRQGRGNEQFF. CDR3 in DNA: TGTGCCAGCAGTGCCGGTCGACAGGGGCGAGGCAATGAGCAGTTCTTC.

In its sample, this clone was seen once. The chain links TRBV19 to TRBJ1-2; D perhaps matches TRBD1 (5 bases). Trimming removed 7 bases from V and 4 bases from J, with 22 bases in between. The germline gives CDR1 LNHDA, CDR2 SQIVND (reference sequence). This CDR3 comprises 16 residues. The CDR3 coding sequence is TGTGCCAGTACCACGAACGGGGGACCTGTCCCCTATGGCTACACCTTC. Its translation is CASTTNGGPVPYGYTF.

This chain uses TRBV7-9 with TRBJ2-7; D might be TRBD2 (5 bases). Germline V gene sequence: CDR1 SEHNR, CDR2 FQNEAQ (reference sequence). Trimming took 2 bases from V and 3 from J, leaving 8 bases between them. The CDR3 has 13 amino acids. This chain's CDR3 is CASSLNEGYEQYF. The CDR3, as DNA: TGTGCCAGCAGCTTAAATGAGGGCTACGAGCAGTACTTC.

This clone was observed a few times. The chain has TRBV7-6 and TRBJ2-1; D possibly corresponds to TRBD2 (5 bases). V lost 5 bases and J 12 bases, leaving 14 bases between the germline ends. Germline CDR1 is SGHVS and CDR2 is FNYEAQ. CDR3 length: 12 residues. The CDR3 region is CASSLSRGLQFF. The CDR3 nucleotides are TGTGCCAGCAGCCTGTCGCGAGGGTTGCAGTTCTTC.

V usage is TRBV2 and J usage is TRBJ2-1; D uncertain. The V gene lost 3 bases and the J gene lost 0 bases, with 9 bases spanning the gap. Germline assignment: CDR1 SNHLY and CDR2 FYNNEI. The CDR3 is 15 residues long. The CDR3 DNA follows: TGTGCCAGCAGTGATGAGGCTAGCTCCTACAATGAGCAGTTCTTC. This translates into CASSDEASSYNEQFF.

The CDR3 nucleotides are TGTGCCAGCAAAAACAGCTCGCTGGAGACCCAGTACTTC. Translated, it gives CASKNSSLETQYF. The chain joins TRBV6-6 to TRBJ2-5; D uncertain. This CDR3 spans 13 amino acids. Between the trimmed V and J ends, which lost 7 bases and 5 bases, there was a span of 14 bases. CDR1 and CDR2 from the germline V gene are MNHNY and SVGAGI (reference sequence).

The V call is TRBV28, the J call TRBJ1-3, with 7 bases aligning to TRBD1. The CDR3 sequence is 14 residues long. Germline CDR1 reads MDHEN; CDR2 reads SYDVKM. The junction had 5 bases not matched to a gene; V was cut back by 6 bases and J by 3 bases. The DNA for the CDR3 is TGTGCCAGCAGGAACAGGGGCAGTGGAAACACCATATATTTT. Residues: CASRNRGSGNTIYF.

This clone showed up just a few times. The CDR3 loop reads CASTIQGNYGYTF. CDR3 coding DNA: TGTGCCAGCACCATACAGGGAAACTATGGCTACACCTTC. The V and J genes are TRBV7-9 and TRBJ1-2; maybe TRBD1 (6 bases). Germline CDR1 SEHNR, CDR2 FQNEAQ (reference sequence). V lost 7 bases, J lost 2 bases, and 11 bases lay in between. The length of the CDR3 is 13 residues.

The gene calls are TRBV9 and TRBJ2-4; D possibly corresponds to TRBD1 (5 bases). Per the germline V gene, CDR1 is SGDLS and CDR2 is YYNGEE. V lost 0 bases, J lost 7 bases, and 8 bases lay in between. This CDR3 is 13 amino acids long. CDR3 protein: CASSVGGVNIQYF. The CDR3 DNA reads TGTGCCAGCAGCGTAGGGGGCGTGAACATTCAGTACTTC.